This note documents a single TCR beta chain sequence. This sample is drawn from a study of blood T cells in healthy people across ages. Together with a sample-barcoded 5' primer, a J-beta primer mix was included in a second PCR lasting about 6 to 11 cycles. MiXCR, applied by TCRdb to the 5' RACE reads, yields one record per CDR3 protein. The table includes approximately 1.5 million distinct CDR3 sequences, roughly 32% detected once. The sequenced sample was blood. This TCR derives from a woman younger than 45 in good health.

The CDR3 DNA sequence: TGTGCCAGCAGCTCCCTGTACAGGGAACAAGACCCCTACAATGAGCAGTTCTTC. Translation: CASSSLYREQDPYNEQFF. The V call is TRBV7-9, the J call TRBJ2-1, with D maybe TRBD1 (6 bases). V was trimmed by 4 bases and J by 2 bases, leaving 21 bases between them. The CDR3 is 18 amino acids. Germline lookup yields CDR1 SEHNR and CDR2 FQNEAQ (reference sequence).